This TCR beta chain was identified during a study of blood T cell repertoires in COVID-19. Libraries were prepared by immunoSEQ multiplex PCR; TCRdb keeps only in-frame clonotypes and omits some of them. The sample has under 20,000 clones; 70% to 90% are singletons. The sequence came from a human donor with active COVID-19. The donor label of this sample is uncertain. Material: peripheral blood.

Written as DNA, the CDR3 is TGTGCCAGCAGCCGCCAGGGGAACAGGGCGGTAAGTCAAAACATTCAGTACTTC. It yields the protein CASSRQGNRAVSQNIQYF. This sequence joins TRBV3-1 (or the pseudogene TRBV3-2) and TRBJ2-4; maybe TRBD1 (6 bases). The germline CDR1 and CDR2 sequences are LGHDT and YNNKEL (reference sequence). CDR3 length: 18 residues. Deletions cut 4 bases from V and 5 bases from J, with 24 bases between.